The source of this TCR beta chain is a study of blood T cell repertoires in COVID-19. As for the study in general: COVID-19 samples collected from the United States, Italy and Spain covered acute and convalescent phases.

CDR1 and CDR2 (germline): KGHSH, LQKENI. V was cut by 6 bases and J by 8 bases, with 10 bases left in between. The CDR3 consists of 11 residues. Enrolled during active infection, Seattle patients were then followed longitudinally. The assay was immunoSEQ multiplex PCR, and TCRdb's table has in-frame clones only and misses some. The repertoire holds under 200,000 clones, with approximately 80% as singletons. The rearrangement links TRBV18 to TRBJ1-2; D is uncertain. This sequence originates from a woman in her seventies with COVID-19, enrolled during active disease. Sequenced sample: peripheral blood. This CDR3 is CASSEGGGYTF. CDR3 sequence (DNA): TGTGCCAGCTCCGAGGGAGGAGGCTACACCTTC.